Listed here is a single T cell receptor (beta chain). The antigen is not known. An Oncomine TCR Beta short-read assay was used to sequence the DNA from cultured CD4+ T cells. From the PCR reads, TCRdb called clonotypes with MiXCR, one entry per CDR3 protein. The table includes 15,000 to 25,000 distinct CDR3 sequences, approximately 38% detected once. The sample comes from a study of vaccination and CD4 T cells after COVID-19. The overall study: The convalescent group had six males, four females, seven Caucasians, two Asians, one multiracial. Each participant was administered two doses of a vaccine, which was either BNT162b2 or mRNA-1273. Following dose two, a median about 71 days (range 14 to 241) passed before post-vaccine samples were taken.

V was pared by 4 bases and J by 2 bases, with 3 bases of the junction left unmatched. CDR3 length: 15 amino acids. Germline CDR1 reads SGHVS; CDR2 reads FQNEAQ. The treatment is: roughly nine-day PBMC culture with coronavirus spike peptide pools or control peptides (ViraFEST assay). The chain has TRBV7-8 and TRBJ1-4; 8 nucleotides align to TRBD1. The TCR comes from a human donor with COVID-19. Sequenced: cultured CD4+ T cells from blood. This chain's CDR3 is CASSSRTGTNEKLFF. The CDR3 nucleotides read TGTGCCAGCAGCTCCCGGACAGGGACTAATGAAAAACTGTTTTTT.